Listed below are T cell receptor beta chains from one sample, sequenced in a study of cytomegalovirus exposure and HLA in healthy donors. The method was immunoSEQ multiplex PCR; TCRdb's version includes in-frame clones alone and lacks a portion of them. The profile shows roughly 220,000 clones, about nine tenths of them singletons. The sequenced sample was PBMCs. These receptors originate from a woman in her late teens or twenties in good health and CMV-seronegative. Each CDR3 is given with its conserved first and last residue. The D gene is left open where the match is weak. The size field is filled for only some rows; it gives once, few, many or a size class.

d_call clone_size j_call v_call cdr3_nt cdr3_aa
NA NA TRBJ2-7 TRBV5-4 TGTGCCAGCAGCTCGAAGTCATCCACGAGCTCCTACGAGCAGTACTTC CASSSKSSTSSYEQYF
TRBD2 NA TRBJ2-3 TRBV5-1 TGCGCCAGCAGCTTAACACCAATAGCGGGAGTCGGTGCAGATACGCAGTATTTT CASSLTPIAGVGADTQYF
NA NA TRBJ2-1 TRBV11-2 TGTGCCAGCAGTTCCACCCGGGTACGGGAGTATGTATATGAGCAGTTCTTC CASSSTRVREYVYEQFF
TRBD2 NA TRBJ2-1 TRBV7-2 TGTGCCAGCAGTTACTCTAGCGGGAGGCTCGGGGGGGAGCAGTTCTTC CASSYSSGRLGGEQFF
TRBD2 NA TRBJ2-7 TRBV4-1 TGCGCCAGCAGCCAGAATGCCGGGACTAGCGGGAGTAAGTACGAGCAGTACTTC CASSQNAGTSGSKYEQYF
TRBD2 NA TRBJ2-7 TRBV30 TGTGCCTGGAGTAGCGGGGAGCTCTCCTACGAGCAGTACTTC CAWSSGELSYEQYF
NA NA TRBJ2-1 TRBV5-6 TGTGCCAGCAACCTGCTTGCGTTCTACAATGAGCAGTTCTTC CASNLLAFYNEQFF
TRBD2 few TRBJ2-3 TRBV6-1 TGTGCCAGCAGTAGACTAGCGGCCAGCACAGATACGCAGTATTTT CASSRLAASTDTQYF
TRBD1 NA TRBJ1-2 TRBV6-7 TGTGCCAGCCTATTCCGGGACAGGGTCTATGTTAGCTACACCTTC CASLFRDRVYVSYTF
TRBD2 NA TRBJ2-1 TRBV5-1 TGCGCCAGCAGTCCCAGAGCGGGGGACAATGAGCAGTTCTTC CASSPRAGDNEQFF
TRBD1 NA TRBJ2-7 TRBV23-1 TGCGCCAGCAGCCACCAACCCGACTGGCAGCCGCGACAGGGAATAGCCCCTTACGAGCAGTACTTC CASSHQPDWQPRQGIAPYEQYF
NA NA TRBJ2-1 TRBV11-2 TGTGCCAGCACTTTTAGGGGCCTCGGGGGCAATGAGCAGTTCTTC CASTFRGLGGNEQFF
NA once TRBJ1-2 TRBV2 TGTGCCAGCAGTGATCCAGGTTCTAACTATGGCTACACCTTC CASSDPGSNYGYTF
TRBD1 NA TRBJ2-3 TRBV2 TGTGCCAGCGGCCGGGACAGGAGCACAGATACGCAGTATTTT CASGRDRSTDTQYF
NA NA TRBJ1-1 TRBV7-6 TGTGCCAGCAGCCCAAGGAGATATTCGAACACTGAAGCTTTCTTT CASSPRRYSNTEAFF
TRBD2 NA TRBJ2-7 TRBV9 TGTGCCAGCAGCGTTGGGACTAGCGGGAGGGCATGGGAGCAGTACTTC CASSVGTSGRAWEQYF
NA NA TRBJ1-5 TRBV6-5 TGTGCCAGCAGCAGAGACAGTAATAGCAATCAGCCCCAGCATTTT CASSRDSNSNQPQHF
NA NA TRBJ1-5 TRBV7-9 TGTGCCAGCAGCCCCGACGGGAATAGCAATCAGCCCCAGCATTTT CASSPDGNSNQPQHF
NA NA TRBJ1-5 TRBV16 TGTGCCAGCAGCCAATCGGGGCCCCTTGATCAGCCCCAGCATTTT CASSQSGPLDQPQHF
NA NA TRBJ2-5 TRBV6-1 TGTGCCAGCAGTGGACAGGCCGGGGAGACCCAGTACTTC CASSGQAGETQYF
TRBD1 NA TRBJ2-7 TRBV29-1 TGCAGCGTTCGGATACCGGGACAGAGGCCCGAGCAGTACTTC CSVRIPGQRPEQYF
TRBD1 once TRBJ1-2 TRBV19 TGTGCCAGTAGTAACACAGGGGGCTTCTATGGCTACACCTTC CASSNTGGFYGYTF
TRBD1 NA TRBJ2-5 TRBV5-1 TGCGCCAGCAGCTTTACCGGGACAGGATCCCAAGAGACCCAGTACTTC CASSFTGTGSQETQYF
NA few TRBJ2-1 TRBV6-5 TGTGCCAGCAGACCCTTAAGCGGGTCTTTCGATGAGCAGTTCTTC CASRPLSGSFDEQFF
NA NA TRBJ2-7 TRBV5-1 TGCGCCAGCAGCACGGCAGGGGAGGGGAACGAGCAGTACTTC CASSTAGEGNEQYF
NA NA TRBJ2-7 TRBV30 TGTGCCTGGAGTGTCTGGCTAGGACACCACTCCTACGAGCAGTACTTC CAWSVWLGHHSYEQYF
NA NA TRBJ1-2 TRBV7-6 TGTGCCAGCAGCCCCCATGGAGTAGGCTACACCTTC CASSPHGVGYTF
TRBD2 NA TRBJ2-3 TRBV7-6 TGTGCCAGCAGCTACCAGGGACTAGCGGGAGATCTACTCGGCACAGATACGCAGTATTTT CASSYQGLAGDLLGTDTQYF
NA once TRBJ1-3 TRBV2 TGTGCCAGCAGTGAAAGAGAACGCTCTGGAAACACCATATATTTT CASSERERSGNTIYF
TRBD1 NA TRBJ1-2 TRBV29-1 TGCAGCGTCCGGGACAGGGCTCGTCTCGCCGACTATGGCTACACCTTC CSVRDRARLADYGYTF
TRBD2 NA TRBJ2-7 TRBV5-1 TGCGCCAGCAGCTGGAGCGGGAGGTTAACCTACGAGCAGTACTTC CASSWSGRLTYEQYF
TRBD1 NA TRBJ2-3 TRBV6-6 TGTGCCAGCAGTTCCCGGACAGGGTTATCAGATACGCAGTATTTT CASSSRTGLSDTQYF
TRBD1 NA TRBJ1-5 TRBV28 TGTGCCAGCAGTTCCCCCCAGGGTGTCAGGGGGAGCAATCAGCCCCAGCATTTT CASSSPQGVRGSNQPQHF
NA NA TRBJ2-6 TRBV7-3 TGTGCCAGCAGCCCCGTAGTTCTGTCCGGGGCCAACGTCCTGACTTTC CASSPVVLSGANVLTF
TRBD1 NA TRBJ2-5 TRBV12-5 TGTGCTAGTGGTTTGTTACAGGGGTGGCAAGAGACCCAGTACTTC CASGLLQGWQETQYF
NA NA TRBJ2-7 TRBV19 TGTGCCAGTAGTATACGCGCTAGTACCTACGAGCAGTACTTC CASSIRASTYEQYF
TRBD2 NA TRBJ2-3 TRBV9 TGTGCCAGCAGCGTAACTAGCGGATTCACAGATACGCAGTATTTT CASSVTSGFTDTQYF
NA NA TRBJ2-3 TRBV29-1 TGCAGCTCCCGGGGTGCCCAACTCACAGATACGCAGTATTTT CSSRGAQLTDTQYF
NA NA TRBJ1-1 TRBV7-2 TGTGCCAGCTCTGCGCGGATCGGTGAAGCTTTCTTT CASSARIGEAFF
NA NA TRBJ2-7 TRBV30 TGTGCCTGGAGGAGGGAGATCTACGAGCAGTACTTC CAWRREIYEQYF
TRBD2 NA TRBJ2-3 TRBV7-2 TGTGCCAGCAGCTTAGAAGCGGGAGCACCAGATACGCAGTATTTT CASSLEAGAPDTQYF
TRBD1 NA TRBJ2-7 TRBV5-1 TGCGCCAGCAGCCCAAGTCCGGGACAGGCCGACGCAGGCAGGTTC CASSPSPGQADAGRF
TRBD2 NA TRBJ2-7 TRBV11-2 TGTGCCAGCAGCGAAGGACTAGCGGACTACGAGCAGTACTTC CASSEGLADYEQYF
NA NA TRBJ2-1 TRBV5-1 TGCGCCAGCAGCTTAAGTTCGGGAAGCTCCTACAATGAGCAGTTCTTC CASSLSSGSSYNEQFF
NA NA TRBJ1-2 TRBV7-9 TGTGCCAGCAGCCCTAGAGGCCACCTAGGAGATGGCTACACCTTC CASSPRGHLGDGYTF
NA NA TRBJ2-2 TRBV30 TGTGCCTGGACCGGGAGCCCAACGGGCACCGGGGAGCTGTTTTTT CAWTGSPTGTGELFF
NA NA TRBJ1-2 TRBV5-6 TGTGCCAGCGGTTTCGACAGAGCCCAGGGGGGCTACACCTTC CASGFDRAQGGYTF
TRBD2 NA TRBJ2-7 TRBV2 TGTGCCAGCAGCAACGGACTAGCGGGAGCCAAGTACGAGCAGTACTTC CASSNGLAGAKYEQYF
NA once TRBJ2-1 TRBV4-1 TGCGCCAGCAGCAACCTTAGCGATGAGCAGTTCTTC CASSNLSDEQFF
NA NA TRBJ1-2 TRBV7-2 TGTGCCAGCAGCTTAGGAGGGGGAGGCTACACCTTC CASSLGGGGYTF
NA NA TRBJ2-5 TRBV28 TGTGCCAGCAGTTTGCAGGGTTGGGAGACCCAGTACTTC CASSLQGWETQYF
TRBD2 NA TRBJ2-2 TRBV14 TGTGCCAGCAGCCCCTACGGACTAGCGGGAGTAGCCGGGGAGCTGTTTTTT CASSPYGLAGVAGELFF
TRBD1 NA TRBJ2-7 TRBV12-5 TGTGCTAGTGGCCCCGACAGGGTCCCTTACGAGCAGTACTTC CASGPDRVPYEQYF